Below, 8 T cell receptor beta chains from the same sample are listed, as sequenced in a study of OX40 agonist ivuxolimab in advanced cancers. This table comes from immunoSEQ multiplex PCR, and its TCRdb copy is limited to in-frame clones, with some not included. This table has about 80,000 clones, about 86% appearing once. Source: CD4+ or CD8+ T cells sorted from blood, taken in a trial of the OX40 agonist ivuxolimab. These receptors all come from an adult with an advanced solid tumor such as melanoma, head and neck, liver or kidney cancer.

DNA for the CDR3: TGTGCCAGCAGTATGCGGGGGCGTCGTTCCTACAATGAGCAGTTCTTC. This gives the protein CASSMRGRRSYNEQFF. V is TRBV7-2 and J is TRBJ2-1; TRBD2 is a possible D gene (7 bases). CDR3 length: 16 residues. Trimming cost V 6 bases and J 1 base, with 16 bases left between them. Looked up from germline, CDR1 is SGHTA and CDR2 is FQGNSA.

V is TRBV5-1 and J is TRBJ1-1, with D hard to call. Germline assignment: CDR1 SGHRS and CDR2 YFSETQ. Trimming took off 5 bases at V and 2 bases at J, with 13 bases between the two ends. The CDR3 covers 14 residues. The DNA for the CDR3 is TGCGCCAGCAGTCCACGACCAGTTAACACTGAAGCTTTCTTT. The encoded protein is CASSPRPVNTEAFF.

This chain connects TRBV6-5 to TRBJ1-3; tentatively, D is TRBD1 (5 bases). V lost 4 bases and J lost 0, with 10 bases in between. The CDR3 has 15 residues. Germline CDR1 MNHEY, CDR2 SVGAGI. Here the CDR3 DNA reads TGTGCCAGCAGTTTGGGACGCCGCTCTGGAAACACCATATATTTT. Its translation: CASSLGRRSGNTIYF.

The rearrangement uses TRBV5-4 and TRBJ2-1; 10 bases map to TRBD2. V gave up 7 bases and J gave up 7 bases; unmatched junction bases: 14. Germline CDR1 is SGHNT and CDR2 is YYREEE (reference sequence). The CDR3 has 16 residues. The CDR3 nucleotides read TGTGCCAGCCCCTCCCTTAGCGGGAGGCCGGAAAATGAGCAGTTCTTC. Amino acid sequence: CASPSLSGRPENEQFF.

The chain is built from TRBV28 and TRBJ1-3, with 9 bases identical to TRBD1. Unmatched junction bases numbered 8, after V lost 4 bases and J lost 7 bases. The CDR3 is 15 residues long. Germline V gene data show CDR1 as MDHEN and CDR2 as SYDVKM. CDR3 DNA sequence: TGTGCCAGCAGTTCCTCCGGACAGGGGCCCAACACCATATATTTT. Translating gives CASSSSGQGPNTIYF.

The chain has TRBV5-1 and TRBJ1-1; no reliable D call. The CDR3 loop spans 15 amino acids. The V gene lost 1 base and the J gene lost 3 bases, with 13 bases spanning the gap. Germline-derived CDR1 and CDR2 are SGHRS and YFSETQ. CDR3 sequence: CASSLSNRDHTEAFF. CDR3 bases: TGCGCCAGCAGCTTGTCTAACCGGGATCACACTGAAGCTTTCTTT.

The rearrangement links TRBV9 to TRBJ1-1; D perhaps matches TRBD1 (5 bases). From germline, CDR1 is SGDLS and CDR2 YYNGEE. There are 15 residues in the CDR3. V was pared by 4 bases and J by 4 bases, with 17 bases between. For the CDR3, the DNA is TGTGCCAGCAGCCCCAAAAGTCGGAGGGGCACTGAAGCTTTCTTT. The encoded protein is CASSPKSRRGTEAFF.

This clone has more than one count but fewer than ten. The gene calls are TRBV5-1 and TRBJ2-1, with 12 nucleotides matching TRBD2. There are 16 residues in the CDR3. CDR1 and CDR2 from the germline V gene are SGHRS and YFSETQ. With 4 bases clipped from V and 1 base from J, the junction kept 3 bases outside the gene matches. DNA for the CDR3: TGCGCCAGCAGCCGGACTAGCGGGATTTCCTACAATGAGCAGTTCTTC. Protein product: CASSRTSGISYNEQFF.